This TCR beta chain was documented in a study of cytomegalovirus exposure and HLA in healthy donors. Germline loops: CDR1 SEHNR, CDR2 FQNEAQ (reference sequence). V lost 10 bases to trimming and J lost 5 bases; unmatched junction nucleotides: 13. The CDR3 runs to 16 residues. Assay used: immunoSEQ multiplex PCR; TCRdb lists only in-frame clones, some missing. The table records roughly 150,000 clones, around four fifths of them present only once. This chain joins TRBV7-9 and TRBJ2-2, with 10 bases aligning to TRBD1. Sequencing used PBMCs. This TCR was recovered from a man aged 30-40 years in good health and CMV-seropositive. This CDR3 is CANHDRDRGGTGELFF. The CDR3 coding sequence is TGTGCCAACCACGACCGGGACAGGGGTGGTACCGGGGAGCTGTTTTTT.